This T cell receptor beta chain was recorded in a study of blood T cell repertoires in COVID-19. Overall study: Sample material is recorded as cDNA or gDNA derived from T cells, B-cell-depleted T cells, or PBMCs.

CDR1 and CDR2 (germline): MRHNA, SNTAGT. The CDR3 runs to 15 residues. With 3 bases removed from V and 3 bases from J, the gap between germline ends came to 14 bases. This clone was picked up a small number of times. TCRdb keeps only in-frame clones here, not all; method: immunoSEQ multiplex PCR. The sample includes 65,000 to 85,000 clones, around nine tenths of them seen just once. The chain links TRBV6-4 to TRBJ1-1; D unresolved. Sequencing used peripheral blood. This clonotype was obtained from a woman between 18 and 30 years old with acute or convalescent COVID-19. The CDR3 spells CASSEARPRDTEAFF. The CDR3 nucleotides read TGTGCCAGCAGTGAAGCCCGACCTCGGGACACTGAAGCTTTCTTT.